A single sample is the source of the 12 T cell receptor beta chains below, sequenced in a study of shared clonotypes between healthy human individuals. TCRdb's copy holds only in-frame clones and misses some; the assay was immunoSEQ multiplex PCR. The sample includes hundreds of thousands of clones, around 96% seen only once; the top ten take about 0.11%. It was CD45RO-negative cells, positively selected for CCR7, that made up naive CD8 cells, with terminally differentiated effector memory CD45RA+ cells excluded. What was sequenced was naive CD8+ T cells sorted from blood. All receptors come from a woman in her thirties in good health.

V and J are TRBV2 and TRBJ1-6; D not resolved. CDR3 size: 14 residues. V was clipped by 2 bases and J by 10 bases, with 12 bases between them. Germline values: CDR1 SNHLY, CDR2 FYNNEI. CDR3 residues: CASSESQSRSPLHF. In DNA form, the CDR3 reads TGTGCCAGCAGTGAAAGCCAGTCGAGGTCACCCCTCCACTTT.

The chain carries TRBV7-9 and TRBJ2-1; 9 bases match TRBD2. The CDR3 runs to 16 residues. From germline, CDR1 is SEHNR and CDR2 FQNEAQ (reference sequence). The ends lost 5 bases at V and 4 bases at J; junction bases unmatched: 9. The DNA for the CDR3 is TGTGCCAGCAGCCCGCTTACTAGCGGGCCTTACAATGAGCAGTTCTTC. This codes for CASSPLTSGPYNEQFF.

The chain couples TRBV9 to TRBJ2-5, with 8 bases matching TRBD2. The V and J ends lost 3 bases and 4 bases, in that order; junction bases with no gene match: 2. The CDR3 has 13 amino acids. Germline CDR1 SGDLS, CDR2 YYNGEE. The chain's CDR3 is CASSGAGGETQYF. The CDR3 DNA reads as TGTGCCAGCAGCGGGGCGGGGGGAGAGACCCAGTACTTC.

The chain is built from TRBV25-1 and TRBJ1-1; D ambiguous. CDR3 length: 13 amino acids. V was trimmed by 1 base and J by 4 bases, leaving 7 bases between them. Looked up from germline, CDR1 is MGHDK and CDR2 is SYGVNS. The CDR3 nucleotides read TGTGCCAGCAGTGAATCATGGGGCACTGAAGCTTTCTTT. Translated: CASSESWGTEAFF.

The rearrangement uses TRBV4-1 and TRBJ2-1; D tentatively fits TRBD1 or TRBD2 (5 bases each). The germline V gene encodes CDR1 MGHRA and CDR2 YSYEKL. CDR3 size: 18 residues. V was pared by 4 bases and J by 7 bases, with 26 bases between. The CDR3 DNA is TGCGCCAGCAGCCCCGCCATAGGGGATATAGCGCGCACAAATGAGCAGTTCTTC. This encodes CASSPAIGDIARTNEQFF.

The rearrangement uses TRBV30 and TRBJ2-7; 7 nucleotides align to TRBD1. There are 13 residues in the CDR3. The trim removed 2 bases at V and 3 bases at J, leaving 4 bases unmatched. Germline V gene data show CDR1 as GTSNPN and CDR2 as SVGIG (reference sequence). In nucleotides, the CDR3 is TGTGCCTGGAGTCCGGGACAGAACTACGAGCAGTACTTC. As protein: CAWSPGQNYEQYF.

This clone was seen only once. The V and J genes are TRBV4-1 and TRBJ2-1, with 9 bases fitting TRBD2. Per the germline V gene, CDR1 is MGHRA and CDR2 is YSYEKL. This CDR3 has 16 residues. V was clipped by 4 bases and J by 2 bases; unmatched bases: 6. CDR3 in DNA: TGCGCCAGCAGCCGCGCGACTAGCGGACCCTACAATGAGCAGTTCTTC. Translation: CASSRATSGPYNEQFF.

The DNA for the CDR3 is TGTGCCAGCAGGGGACTAGCGGGGGGAGAGACCCAGTACTTC. It yields the protein CASRGLAGGETQYF. The rearrangement uses TRBV27 and TRBJ2-5, with 15 bases fitting TRBD2. The CDR3 is 14 residues long. CDR1 is MNHEY, CDR2 SMNVEV, per germline (reference sequence). V shed 6 bases, J shed 4 bases, and the junction held 0 bases outside the gene matches.

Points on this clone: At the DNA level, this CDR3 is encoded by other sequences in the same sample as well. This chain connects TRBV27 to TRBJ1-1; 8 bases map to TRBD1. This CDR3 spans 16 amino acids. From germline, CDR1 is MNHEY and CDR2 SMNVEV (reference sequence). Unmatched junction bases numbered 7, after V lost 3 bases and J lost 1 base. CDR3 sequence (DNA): TGTGCCAGCAGTTTGAGTCCCGGGACAGGGAACACTGAAGCTTTCTTT. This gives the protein CASSLSPGTGNTEAFF.

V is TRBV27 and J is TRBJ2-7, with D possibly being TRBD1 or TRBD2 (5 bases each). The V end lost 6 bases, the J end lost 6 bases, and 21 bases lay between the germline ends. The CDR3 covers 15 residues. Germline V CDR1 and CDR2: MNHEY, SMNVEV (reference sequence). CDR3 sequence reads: CASRREGTMAAEQYF. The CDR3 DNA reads TGTGCCAGCAGGAGAGAAGGGACCATGGCGGCCGAGCAGTACTTC.

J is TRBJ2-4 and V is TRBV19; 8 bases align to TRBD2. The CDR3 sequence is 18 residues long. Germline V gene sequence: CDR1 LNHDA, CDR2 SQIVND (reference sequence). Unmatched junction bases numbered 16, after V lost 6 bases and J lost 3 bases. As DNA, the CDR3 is TGTGCCAGTAGCATTGTGACTAGCGCCCCGGCCGTCAAAAACATTCAGTACTTC. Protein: CASSIVTSAPAVKNIQYF.

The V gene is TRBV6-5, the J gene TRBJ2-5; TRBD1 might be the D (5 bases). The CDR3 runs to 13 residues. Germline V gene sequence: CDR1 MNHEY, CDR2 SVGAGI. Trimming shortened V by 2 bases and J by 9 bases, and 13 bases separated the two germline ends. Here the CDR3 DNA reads TGTGCCAGCAGTTACGGGGCTCAAGGGCCCCAGTACTTC. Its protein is CASSYGAQGPQYF.